The source of this TCR beta chain is a study of blood T cell repertoires in COVID-19. This table comes from immunoSEQ multiplex PCR, and its TCRdb copy is limited to in-frame clones, with some not included. Of about 97,000 clones in the sample, just under 90% are singletons; the top ten hold 15%. V dropped 9 bases and J dropped 2 bases, with 10 bases sitting between them. The CDR3 consists of 12 residues. Germline V gene sequence: CDR1 LNHDA, CDR2 SQIVND (reference sequence). What was sequenced was peripheral blood. V is TRBV19 and J is TRBJ1-2; possible D gene TRBD1, 5 bases. The receptor comes from a human donor in a cohort sampled during active COVID-19. DNA of the CDR3: TGTGCCAGCCTTGACAGAAACTATGGCTACACCTTC. This sequence encodes CASLDRNYGYTF. The variable domain in full, with the rest retrieved from reference TRBV19 and TRBJ1-2, is DGGITQSPKYLFRKEGQNVTLSCEQNLNHDAMYWYRQDPGQGLRLIYYSQIVNDFQKGDIAEGYSVSREKKESFPLTVTSAQKNPTAFYLCASLDRNYGYTFGSGTRLTVV.